The 12 T cell receptor beta chains in this list originate from one sample, sequenced in a study of CD8+ T cells in alopecia areata (dated by TCRdb to the late 2010s). The time point label for this specimen denotes: baseline before oral tofacitinib. Library method: the immunoSEQ multiplex PCR assay. RNA was extracted from all samples and reverse transcribed into cDNA as template for TCR sequencing. TCRdb provides this immuneACCESS table in a form limited to in-frame rearrangements. Some clones are lacking; in checked studies, under half of them reflect an unresolved V gene, and why the rest are absent is not known. This sample has over 120,000 clones in its table, and 58% of those were observed once. Around 6.6% of the sample is held by the ten biggest clonotypes. The sequenced sample was CD4+ T cells sorted from blood, obtained at week 0. Receptors were obtained from a human donor with alopecia areata.

This clone was detected only a few times. The chain joins TRBV6-6 to TRBJ2-7; D gene uncertain. Deletions cut 2 bases from V and 5 bases from J, with 13 bases between. CDR1 is MNHNY and CDR2 is SVGAGI in the germline V gene (reference sequence). The CDR3 contains 14 residues. The CDR3 DNA follows: TGTGCCAGCAGTTACGGCCGCTGGGGAAACGAGCAGTACTTC. This encodes CASSYGRWGNEQYF.

The chain recombines TRBV30 with TRBJ1-6; a weak D match, TRBD1 (5 bases). This CDR3 comprises 15 residues. Germline V gives CDR1 GTSNPN, CDR2 SVGIG (reference sequence). V was cut by 0 bases and J by 4 bases, with 10 bases left in between. The CDR3, as DNA: TGTGCCTGGAGTGTACGGGCAGGGTATAATTCACCCCTCCACTTT. Amino acids: CAWSVRAGYNSPLHF.

The chain combines TRBV30 with TRBJ2-5, with 7 bases that match TRBD1. V shed 7 bases and J 5 bases; nucleotides not matched to a gene: 10. The CDR3 is made up of 13 amino acids. Germline CDR1 reads GTSNPN; CDR2 reads SVGIG (reference sequence). The CDR3 protein is CALDPQGWETQYF. In nucleotides, the CDR3 is TGTGCCTTGGACCCACAGGGGTGGGAGACCCAGTACTTC.

This sequence joins TRBV23-1 and TRBJ1-1, with a weak D call TRBD1 (5 bases). TRBV23-1 is sorted into the ORF group, with uncertain function. Trimming took off 5 bases at V and 3 bases at J, with 16 bases between the two ends. The CDR3 runs to 15 residues. The CDR3 protein is CASSTGREVDTEAFF. CDR3 DNA: TGCGCCAGCAGTACAGGCAGGGAGGTGGACACTGAAGCTTTCTTT.

The chain joins TRBV5-1 to TRBJ2-1, with D unresolved. The ends were cut back, 2 bases at V and 0 bases at J, with 9 bases in the middle. The CDR3 sequence is 15 residues long. CDR1 and CDR2 (germline): SGHRS, YFSETQ. Here the CDR3 DNA reads TGCGCCAGCAGCTTTATCCGGAACTCCTACAATGAGCAGTTCTTC. Protein: CASSFIRNSYNEQFF.

CDR3 coding DNA: TGCAGTGCTAGAGACTACTATGGCTACACCTTC. It encodes CSARDYYGYTF. This sequence joins TRBV20-1 and TRBJ1-2; no clear D. CDR3 length: 11 residues. The V gene's germline CDR1 is DFQATT and CDR2 SNEGSKA (reference sequence). V was trimmed by 0 bases and J by 3 bases, leaving 2 bases between them.

This clone appeared a few times. This chain joins TRBV18 and TRBJ1-1; D uncertain. The length of the CDR3 is 13 residues. Germline V gene lookup returns CDR1 KGHSH and CDR2 LQKENI. V lost 2 bases to trimming and J lost 0 bases, with 4 bases between them. The CDR3 DNA is TGTGCCAGCTCACCAGCACTGAACACTGAAGCTTTCTTT. Its protein is CASSPALNTEAFF.

The chain couples TRBV13 to TRBJ1-1, with D unresolved. The CDR3 spans 13 residues. Deletions cut 5 bases from V and 5 bases from J, with 12 bases between. Germline V lookup: CDR1 PRHDT, CDR2 FYEKMQ (reference sequence). CDR3 region: CASSEGPRTEAFF. The CDR3 region has the DNA TGTGCCAGCAGCGAAGGGCCCAGGACTGAAGCTTTCTTT. Drawing the rest from reference TRBV13 and TRBJ1-1, the complete variable domain is AAGVIQSPRHLIKEKRETATLKCYPIPRHDTVYWYQQGPGQDPQFLISFYEKMQSDKGSIPDRFSAQQFSDYHSELNMSSLELGDSALYFCASSEGPRTEAFFGQGTRLTVV.

There are a few counts of this clone. This sequence joins TRBV6-6 and TRBJ2-7, with 7 bases matching TRBD1. The V segment lost 6 bases and the J segment 2 bases; nucleotides outside the gene matches: 1. The CDR3 length is 12 residues. Germline V gene data show CDR1 as MNHNY and CDR2 as SVGAGI (reference sequence). The CDR3 loop is CASRGTAYEQYF. The CDR3, as DNA: TGTGCCAGCAGGGGGACAGCCTACGAGCAGTACTTC.

V usage is TRBV7-8 and J usage is TRBJ2-2; tentative D call: TRBD1 (5 bases). The germline V gene encodes CDR1 SGHVS and CDR2 FQNEAQ. V was clipped by 6 bases and J by 3 bases, with 14 bases between them. The CDR3 length is 15 residues. As DNA, the CDR3 is TGTGCCAGCAGTCTCAATCGACAGTACACCGGGGAGCTGTTTTTT. Amino acids: CASSLNRQYTGELFF.

The chain couples TRBV29-1 to TRBJ2-7, with a tentative D call TRBD1 (6 bases). The V and J ends lost 4 bases and 2 bases respectively, with 18 bases between them. The CDR3 is 15 residues long. Germline CDR1 reads SQVTM; CDR2 reads ANQGSEA. The CDR3 DNA sequence: TGCAGCGTTGGGGAACAGGGATTAAGGGCCTACGAGCAGTACTTC. Translation gives CSVGEQGLRAYEQYF.

The rearrangement links TRBV7-2 to TRBJ2-7; possibly TRBD1 for D (5 bases). The CDR3 extends over 14 amino acids. V was trimmed by 5 bases and J by 7 bases, leaving 18 bases between them. From germline, CDR1 is SGHTA and CDR2 FQGNSA. For the CDR3, the DNA is TGTGCCAGCAGCCCTGGCAGGGCGGAACGGGAGCAGTACTTC. Translated: CASSPGRAEREQYF.